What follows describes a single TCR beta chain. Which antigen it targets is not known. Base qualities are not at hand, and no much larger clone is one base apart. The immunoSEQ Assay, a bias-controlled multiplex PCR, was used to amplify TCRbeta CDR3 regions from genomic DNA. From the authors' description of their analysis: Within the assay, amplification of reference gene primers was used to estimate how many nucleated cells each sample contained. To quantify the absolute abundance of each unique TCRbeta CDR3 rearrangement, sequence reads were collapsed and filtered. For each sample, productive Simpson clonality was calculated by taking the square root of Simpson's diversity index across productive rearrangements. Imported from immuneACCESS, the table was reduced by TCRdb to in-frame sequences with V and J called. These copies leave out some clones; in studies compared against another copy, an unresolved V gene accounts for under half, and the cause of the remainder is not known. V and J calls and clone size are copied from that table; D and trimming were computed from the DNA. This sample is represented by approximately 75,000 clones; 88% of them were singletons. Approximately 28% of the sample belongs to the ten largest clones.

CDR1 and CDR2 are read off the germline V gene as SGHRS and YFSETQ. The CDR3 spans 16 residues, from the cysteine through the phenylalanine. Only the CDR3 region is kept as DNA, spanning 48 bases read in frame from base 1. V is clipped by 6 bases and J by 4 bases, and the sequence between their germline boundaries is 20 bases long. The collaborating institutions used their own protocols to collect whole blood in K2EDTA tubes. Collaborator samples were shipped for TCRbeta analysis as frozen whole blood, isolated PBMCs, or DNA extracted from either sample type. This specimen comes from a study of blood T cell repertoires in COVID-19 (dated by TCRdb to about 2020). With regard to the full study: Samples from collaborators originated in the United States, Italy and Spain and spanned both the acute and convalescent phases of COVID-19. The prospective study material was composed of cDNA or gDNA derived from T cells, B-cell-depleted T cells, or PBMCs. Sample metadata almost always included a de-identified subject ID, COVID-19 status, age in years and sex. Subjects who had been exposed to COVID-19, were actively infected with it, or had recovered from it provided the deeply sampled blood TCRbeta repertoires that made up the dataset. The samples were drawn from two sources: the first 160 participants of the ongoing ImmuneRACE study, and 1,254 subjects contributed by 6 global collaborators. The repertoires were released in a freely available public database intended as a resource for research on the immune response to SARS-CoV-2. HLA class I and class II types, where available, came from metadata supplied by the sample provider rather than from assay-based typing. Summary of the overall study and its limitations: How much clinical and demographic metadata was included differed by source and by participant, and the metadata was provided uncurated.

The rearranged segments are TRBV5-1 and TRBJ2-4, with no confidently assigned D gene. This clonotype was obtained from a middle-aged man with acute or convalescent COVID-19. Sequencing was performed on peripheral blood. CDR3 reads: CASTIEPLGAKNIQYF. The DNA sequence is TGCGCCAGCACCATTGAGCCCCTAGGAGCAAAAAACATTCAGTACTTC.